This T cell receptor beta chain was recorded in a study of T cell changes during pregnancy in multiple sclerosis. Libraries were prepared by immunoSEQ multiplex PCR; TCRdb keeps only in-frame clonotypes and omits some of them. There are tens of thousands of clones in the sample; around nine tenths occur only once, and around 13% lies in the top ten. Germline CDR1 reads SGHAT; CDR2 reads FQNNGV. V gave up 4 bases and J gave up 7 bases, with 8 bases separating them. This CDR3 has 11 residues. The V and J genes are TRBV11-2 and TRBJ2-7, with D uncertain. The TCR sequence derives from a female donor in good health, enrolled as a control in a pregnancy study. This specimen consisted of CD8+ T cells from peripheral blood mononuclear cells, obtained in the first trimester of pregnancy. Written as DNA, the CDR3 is TGTGCCAGCAGCTCAACGACAGAGCAGTACTTC. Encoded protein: CASSSTTEQYF.